This T cell receptor (beta chain) was sequenced for a study of T cell repertoires in cytomegalovirus infection (dated by TCRdb to between 2018 and 2020). Notes on the research overall: Donor HLA type was relevant to the analysis, because carriage of CMV infection together with the matching HLA type was indicated by public TCR beta signatures. On the study overall, not on this receptor specifically: Cumulative frequency of public TCR beta family members discriminated carriers of CMV infection plus the relevant HLA type in this cohort and an independent roughly 330-donor cohort. The ex vivo response was dominated by HLA-C-restricted CMV-specific TCR beta clonotypes, and the single most frequent clonotype in two of eight donors was supplied by these HLA-C-restricted clonotypes.

Compared with germline, V lacks 3 bases and J lacks 3 bases; bases without a gene match: 10. From its cysteine to its phenylalanine, the CDR3 spans 17 amino acids. Only the CDR3 portion is preserved as DNA: 51 bases, with reading frame beginning at the first base. The germline V gene provides CDR1 KGHSH and CDR2 LQKENI. Comments on this clonotype: What this receptor recognizes is not known. Per-nucleotide qualities are absent, and no much larger clonotype sits a single base away.

The run used an Illumina HiSeq 1500. TCRdb took the public reads, trimmed them with fastp at Q25, ran MiXCR for clone calling and kept in-frame beta chains. Each CDR3 protein gets just one entry, which takes the most common genes and DNA from the rows behind it. Within this sample are over 450,000 distinct CDR3 sequences, with around 10% of them counted one time only. The biggest ten clones account for roughly a tenth of the sample. Material: PBMCs. This clonotype was obtained from a human donor in good health (CMV status not recorded). Some clones in this sample may be carry-over from other donors' samples. The sequence joins TRBV18 to TRBJ1-2, with 10 junctional bases fitting TRBD1. The nucleotide sequence is TGTGCCAGCTCACCGGCCGGGACAGGGGCATATCACTATGGCTACACCTTC. Its translation reads: CASSPAGTGAYHYGYTF.